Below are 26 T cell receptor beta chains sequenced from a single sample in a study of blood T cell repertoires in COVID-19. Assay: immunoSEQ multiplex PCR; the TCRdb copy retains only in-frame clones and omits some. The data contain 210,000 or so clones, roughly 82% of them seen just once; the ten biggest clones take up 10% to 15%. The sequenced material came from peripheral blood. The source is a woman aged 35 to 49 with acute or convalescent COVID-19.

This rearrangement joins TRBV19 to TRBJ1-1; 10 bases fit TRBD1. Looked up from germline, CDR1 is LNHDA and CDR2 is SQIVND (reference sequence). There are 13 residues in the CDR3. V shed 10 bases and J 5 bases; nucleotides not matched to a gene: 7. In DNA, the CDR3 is TGTGCCACCCTAGACAGGGGGCGAACTGAAGCTTTCTTT. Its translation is CATLDRGRTEAFF.

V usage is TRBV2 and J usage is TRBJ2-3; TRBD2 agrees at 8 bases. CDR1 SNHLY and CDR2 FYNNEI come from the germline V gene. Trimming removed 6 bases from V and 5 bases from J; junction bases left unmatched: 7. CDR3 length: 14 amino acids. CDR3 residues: CASRGATSVDTQYF. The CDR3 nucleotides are TGTGCCAGCAGGGGTGCGACTAGCGTAGATACGCAGTATTTT. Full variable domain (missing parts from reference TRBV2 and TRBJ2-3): EPEVTQTPSHQVTQMGQEVILRCVPISNHLYFYWYRQILGQKVEFLVSFYNNEISEKSEIFDDQFSVERPDGSNFTLKIRSTKLEDSAMYFCASRGATSVDTQYFGPGTRLTVL.

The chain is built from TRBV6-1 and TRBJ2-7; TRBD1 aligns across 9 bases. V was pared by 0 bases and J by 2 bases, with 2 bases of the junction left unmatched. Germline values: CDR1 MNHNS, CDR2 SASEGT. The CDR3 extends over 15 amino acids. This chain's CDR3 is CASSEAQGAPYEQYF. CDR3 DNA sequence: TGTGCCAGCAGTGAAGCACAGGGGGCCCCCTACGAGCAGTACTTC.

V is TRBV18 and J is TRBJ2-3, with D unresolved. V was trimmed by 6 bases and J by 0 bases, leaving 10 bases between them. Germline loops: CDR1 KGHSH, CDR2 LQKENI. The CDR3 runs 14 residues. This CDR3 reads CASSHNPSTDTQYF. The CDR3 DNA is TGTGCCAGCTCGCACAACCCTAGCACAGATACGCAGTATTTT.

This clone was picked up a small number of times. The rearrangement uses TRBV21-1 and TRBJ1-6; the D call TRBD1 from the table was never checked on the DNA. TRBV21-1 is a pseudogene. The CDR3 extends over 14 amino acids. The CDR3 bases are TGTGCCAGCAGCCGGGACAGGGGGCCATCACCCCTCCACTTT. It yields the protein CASSRDRGPSPLHF.

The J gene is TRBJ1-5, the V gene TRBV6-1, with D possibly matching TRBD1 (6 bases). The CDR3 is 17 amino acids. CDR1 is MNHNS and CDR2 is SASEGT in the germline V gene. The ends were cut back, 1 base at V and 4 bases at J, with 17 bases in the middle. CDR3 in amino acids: CASSEVRNRVDNQPQHF. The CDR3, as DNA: TGTGCCAGCAGTGAAGTGCGGAACAGGGTAGATAATCAGCCCCAGCATTTT.

This CDR3 reads CASRPEPAAYEQYF. CDR3 bases: TGTGCAAGTCGCCCCGAGCCGGCGGCCTACGAGCAGTACTTC. The chain has TRBV12-2 and TRBJ2-7; the table's D call, TRBD2, was not checked against the DNA. TRBV12-2 is a pseudogene. CDR3 length: 14 amino acids.

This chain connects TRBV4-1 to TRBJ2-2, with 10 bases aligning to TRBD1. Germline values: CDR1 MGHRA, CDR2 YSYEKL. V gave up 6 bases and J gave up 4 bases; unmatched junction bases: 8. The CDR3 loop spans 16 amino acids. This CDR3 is CASSFGQGGFTGELFF. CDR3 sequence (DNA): TGCGCCAGCAGTTTCGGACAGGGGGGTTTCACCGGGGAGCTGTTTTTT.

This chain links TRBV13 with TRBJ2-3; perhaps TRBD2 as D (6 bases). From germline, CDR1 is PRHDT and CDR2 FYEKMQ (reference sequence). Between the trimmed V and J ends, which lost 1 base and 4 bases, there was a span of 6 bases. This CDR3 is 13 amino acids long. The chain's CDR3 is CASSLAGADTQYF. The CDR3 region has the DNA TGTGCCAGCAGCTTAGCGGGGGCAGATACGCAGTATTTT. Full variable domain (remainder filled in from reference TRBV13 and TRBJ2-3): AAGVIQSPRHLIKEKRETATLKCYPIPRHDTVYWYQQGPGQDPQFLISFYEKMQSDKGSIPDRFSAQQFSDYHSELNMSSLELGDSALYFCASSLAGADTQYFGPGTRLTVL.

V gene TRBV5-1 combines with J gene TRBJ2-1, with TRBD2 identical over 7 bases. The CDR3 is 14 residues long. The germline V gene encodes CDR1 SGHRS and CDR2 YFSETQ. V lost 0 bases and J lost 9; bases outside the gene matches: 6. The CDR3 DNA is TGCGCCAGCAGCTTGGCCGGGGGGTACGGTGAGCAGTTCTTC. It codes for CASSLAGGYGEQFF.

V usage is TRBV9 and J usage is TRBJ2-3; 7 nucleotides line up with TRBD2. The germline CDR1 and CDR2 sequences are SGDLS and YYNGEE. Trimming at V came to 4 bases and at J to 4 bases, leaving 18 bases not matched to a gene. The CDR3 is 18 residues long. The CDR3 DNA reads TGTGCCAGCAGCCCCCGGGGGGACCAAGTAAACCCATCAGATACGCAGTATTTT. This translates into CASSPRGDQVNPSDTQYF.

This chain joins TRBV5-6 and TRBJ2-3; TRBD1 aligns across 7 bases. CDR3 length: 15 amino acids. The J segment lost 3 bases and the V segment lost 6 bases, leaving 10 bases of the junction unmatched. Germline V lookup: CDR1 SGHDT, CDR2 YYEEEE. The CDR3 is CASTGDRERTDTQYF. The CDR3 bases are TGTGCCAGCACTGGCGACAGGGAAAGGACAGATACGCAGTATTTT.

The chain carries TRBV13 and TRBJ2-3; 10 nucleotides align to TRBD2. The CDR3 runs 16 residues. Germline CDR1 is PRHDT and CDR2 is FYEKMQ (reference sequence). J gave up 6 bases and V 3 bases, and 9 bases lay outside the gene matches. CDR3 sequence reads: CASSFPSAGGRDTQYF. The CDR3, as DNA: TGTGCCAGCAGCTTCCCTTCAGCGGGAGGGAGGGATACGCAGTATTTT.

CDR3 protein: CASAYTHGGRAVAGSYNEQFF. The CDR3 bases are TGTGCTAGTGCTTATACCCATGGCGGGAGGGCCGTCGCGGGATCCTACAATGAGCAGTTCTTC. The rearrangement joins TRBV12-5 to TRBJ2-1; 9 nucleotides line up with TRBD2. Per germline, CDR1 LGHNT and CDR2 FRNRAP. The CDR3 is 21 amino acids. J lost 1 base, V lost 7 bases, and 23 bases had no gene match.

Here the CDR3 DNA reads TGTGCCAGCAGCCAAGTAAGGACAGTCTCTGGAAACACCATATATTTT. Translated: CASSQVRTVSGNTIYF. The chain employs TRBV3-1 (or the pseudogene TRBV3-2) and TRBJ1-3; a weak D match, TRBD1 (6 bases). From germline, CDR1 is LGHDT and CDR2 YNNKEL (reference sequence). There are 16 residues in the CDR3. The V gene lost 1 base and the J gene lost 0 bases, with 10 bases spanning the gap.

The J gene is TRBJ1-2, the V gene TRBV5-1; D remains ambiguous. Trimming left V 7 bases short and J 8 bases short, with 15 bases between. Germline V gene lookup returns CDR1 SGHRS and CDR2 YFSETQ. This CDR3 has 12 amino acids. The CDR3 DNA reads TGCGCCAGCGCGGAGGGTTCACGAGGCTACACCTTC. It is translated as CASAEGSRGYTF.

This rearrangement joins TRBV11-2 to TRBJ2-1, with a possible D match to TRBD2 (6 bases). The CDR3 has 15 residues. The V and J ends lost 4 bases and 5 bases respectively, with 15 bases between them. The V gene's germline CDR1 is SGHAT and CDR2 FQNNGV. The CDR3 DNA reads TGTGCCAGCAGCTCCTCATGGGGGGACCACAATGAGCAGTTCTTC. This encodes CASSSSWGDHNEQFF.

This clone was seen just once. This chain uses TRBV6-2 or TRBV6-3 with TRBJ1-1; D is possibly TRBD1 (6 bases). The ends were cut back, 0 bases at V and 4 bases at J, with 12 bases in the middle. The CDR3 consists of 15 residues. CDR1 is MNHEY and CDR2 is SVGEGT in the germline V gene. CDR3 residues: CASSYSTDRGTEAFF. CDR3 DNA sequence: TGTGCCAGCAGTTACTCGACGGACAGAGGCACTGAAGCTTTCTTT.

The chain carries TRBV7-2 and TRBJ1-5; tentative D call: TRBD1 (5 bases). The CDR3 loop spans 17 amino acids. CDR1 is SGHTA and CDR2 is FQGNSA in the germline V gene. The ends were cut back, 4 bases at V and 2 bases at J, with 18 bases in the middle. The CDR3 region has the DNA TGTGCCAGCAGCTCGAGCCGGAGGGTGGGGGGCAATCAGCCCCAGCATTTT. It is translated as CASSSSRRVGGNQPQHF.

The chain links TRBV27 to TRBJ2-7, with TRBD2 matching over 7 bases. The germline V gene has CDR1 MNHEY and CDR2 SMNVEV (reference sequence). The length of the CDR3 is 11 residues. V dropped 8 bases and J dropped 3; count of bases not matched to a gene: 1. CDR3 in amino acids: CASGRDYEQYF. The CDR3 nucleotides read TGTGCCAGCGGGAGGGACTACGAGCAGTACTTC.

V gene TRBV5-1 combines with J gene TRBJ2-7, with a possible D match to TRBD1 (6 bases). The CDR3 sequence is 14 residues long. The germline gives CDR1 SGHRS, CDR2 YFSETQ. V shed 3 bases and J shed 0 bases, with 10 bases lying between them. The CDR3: CASSSRDISYEQYF. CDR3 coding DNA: TGCGCCAGCAGCTCGAGGGACATCTCCTACGAGCAGTACTTC.

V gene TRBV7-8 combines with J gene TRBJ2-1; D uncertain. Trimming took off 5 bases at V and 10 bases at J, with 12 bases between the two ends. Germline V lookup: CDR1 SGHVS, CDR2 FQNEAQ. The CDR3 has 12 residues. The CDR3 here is CASSPPAEEQFF. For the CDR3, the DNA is TGTGCCAGCAGCCCCCCTGCGGAAGAGCAGTTCTTC. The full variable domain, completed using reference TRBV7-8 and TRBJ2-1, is GAGVSQSPRYKVAKRGQDVALRCDPISGHVSLFWYQQALGQGPEFLTYFQNEAQLDKSGLPSDRFFAERPEGSVSTLKIQRTQQEDSAVYLCASSPPAEEQFFGPGTRLTVL.

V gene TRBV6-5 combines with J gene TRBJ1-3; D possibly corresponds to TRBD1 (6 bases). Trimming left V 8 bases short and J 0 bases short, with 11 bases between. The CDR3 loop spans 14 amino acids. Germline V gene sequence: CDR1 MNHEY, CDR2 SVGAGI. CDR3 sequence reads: CASSTDSSGNTIYF. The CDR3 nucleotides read TGTGCCAGCTCGACGGACAGCTCTGGAAACACCATATATTTT.

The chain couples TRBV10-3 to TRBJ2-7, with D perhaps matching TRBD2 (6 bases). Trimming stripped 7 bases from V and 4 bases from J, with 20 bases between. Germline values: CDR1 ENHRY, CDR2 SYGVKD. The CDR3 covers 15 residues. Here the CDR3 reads CAIKGERASSYEQYF. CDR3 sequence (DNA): TGTGCCATCAAAGGCGAGCGGGCGAGTTCGTACGAGCAGTACTTC.

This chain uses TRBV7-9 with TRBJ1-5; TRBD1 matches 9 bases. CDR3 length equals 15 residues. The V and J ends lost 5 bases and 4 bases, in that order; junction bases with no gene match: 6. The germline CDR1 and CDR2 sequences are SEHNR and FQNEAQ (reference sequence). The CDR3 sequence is CASSPGTGLNQPQHF. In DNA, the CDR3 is TGTGCCAGCAGCCCCGGGACAGGGTTGAATCAGCCCCAGCATTTT.

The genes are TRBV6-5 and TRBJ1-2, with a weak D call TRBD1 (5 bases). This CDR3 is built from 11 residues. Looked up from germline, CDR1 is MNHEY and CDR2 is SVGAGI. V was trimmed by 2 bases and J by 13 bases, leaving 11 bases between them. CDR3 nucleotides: TGTGCCAGCAGTTACAACAGGATTGGCACCTTC. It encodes CASSYNRIGTF.